The rows below give T cell receptor beta chains drawn from one sample of a study of shared clonotypes between healthy human individuals. TCRdb's table, derived via immunoSEQ multiplex PCR, lists solely in-frame clones and lacks some. The data hold about 1 million clones, with approximately 70% observed a single time. Sequenced: memory CD4+ T cells sorted from blood. Receptors were obtained from a man in his late teens or twenties in good health. Both conserved end residues are part of each CDR3. The D gene is left open where the match is weak. Clone sizes are given selectively: once, few, many, or a class where the clone is expanded.

clone_size,v_call,d_call,j_call,cdr3_nt,cdr3_aa
NA,TRBV18,NA,TRBJ2-1,TGTGCCAGCTCTCTAGGACAGATCCCCCTCAATGAGCAGTTCTTC,CASSLGQIPLNEQFF
NA,TRBV14,TRBD1,TRBJ2-1,TGTGCCAGCAGCCACGCGCAGGACAGGGTGCCCAATGAGCAGTTCTTC,CASSHAQDRVPNEQFF
NA,TRBV5-4,TRBD1,TRBJ1-2,TGTGCCAGCAGCTTGGGAGGAACAGGGGTCATTCTCTATGGCTACACCTTC,CASSLGGTGVILYGYTF
NA,TRBV2,TRBD1,TRBJ1-6,TGTGCCAGCCGGGACAGCGCCTTCCCAAATTCACCCCTCCACTTT,CASRDSAFPNSPLHF
NA,TRBV13,TRBD2,TRBJ2-1,TGTGCCAGCAGCTTAGTTCTCGGGATAGCGGGGAGCAATGAGCAGTTCTTC,CASSLVLGIAGSNEQFF
NA,TRBV4-3,NA,TRBJ2-3,TGCGCCAGCAGCCAAGAGTTAGCCAGGGTTGTGGATACGCAGTATTTT,CASSQELARVVDTQYF
NA,TRBV5-4,NA,TRBJ2-4,TGTGCCAGCAGCTTGCAGGGGCGCGAGGCCAAAAACATTCAGTACTTC,CASSLQGREAKNIQYF
NA,TRBV5-4,NA,TRBJ2-3,TGTGCCAGCAGGAAGACAGCTAGCACAGATACGCAGTATTTT,CASRKTASTDTQYF
NA,TRBV5-1,TRBD2,TRBJ2-5,TGCGCCAGCAGCCCCCCGCGGGGGGCTAGGGAGACCCAGTACTTC,CASSPPRGARETQYF
NA,TRBV11-2,NA,TRBJ1-6,TGTGCCAGCAGCTCGGGTAGCTCCTATAATTCACCCCTCCACTTT,CASSSGSSYNSPLHF
NA,TRBV18,NA,TRBJ2-3,TGTGCCAGCTCACCACTAGTATCCAACACAGATACGCAGTATTTT,CASSPLVSNTDTQYF
NA,TRBV7-2,TRBD1,TRBJ2-3,TGTGCCAGCAGCTTACGAGGACAGGGGCCAGATACGCAGTATTTT,CASSLRGQGPDTQYF
many,TRBV2,NA,TRBJ1-2,TGTGCCAGCAGTGAAACAAAGTGGGAGCCGGAGTATGGCTACACCTTC,CASSETKWEPEYGYTF
NA,TRBV6-5,TRBD1,TRBJ2-2,TGTGCCAGCATGGGACAGGGGTACACCGGGGAGCTGTTTTTT,CASMGQGYTGELFF
NA,TRBV18,TRBD1,TRBJ2-7,TGTGCCAGCTCCCGGACAGGGATAGGATACGAGCAGTACTTC,CASSRTGIGYEQYF
NA,TRBV7-2,NA,TRBJ2-7,TGTGCCAGCAGCTTAGTTTTTGAGCAGTACTTC,CASSLVFEQYF
NA,TRBV2,TRBD2,TRBJ2-7,TGTGCCAGCAGCTTAACAAGCGGACTAGCGATCTCCTACGAGCAGTACTTC,CASSLTSGLAISYEQYF
NA,TRBV15,NA,TRBJ2-7,TGTGCCACCAGCAGAGATTTCGGGAGCCTGGGGCAGTACTTC,CATSRDFGSLGQYF
NA,TRBV7-2,NA,TRBJ1-3,TGTGCCAGCAGCAGGCAGGCTCCTGGAAACACCATATATTTT,CASSRQAPGNTIYF
NA,TRBV6-5,NA,TRBJ2-2,TGTGCCAGCAGTTCGAGGCCCACCGGGGAGCTGTTTTTT,CASSSRPTGELFF
NA,TRBV5-1,TRBD1,TRBJ1-4,TGCGCCAGCAGCTTGGCCGGGCAGGGGGGCGAAAAACTGTTTTTT,CASSLAGQGGEKLFF
NA,TRBV30,TRBD1,TRBJ2-2,TGTGCCTGGAGTGTACGACCTACCGGGACAGGGCGCACCGGGGAGCTGTTTTTT,CAWSVRPTGTGRTGELFF
NA,TRBV18,NA,TRBJ2-5,TGTGCCAGCTCAGGAGGGGTCCAAGAGACCCAGTACTTC,CASSGGVQETQYF
NA,TRBV2,TRBD2,TRBJ2-3,TGTGCCAGCAGTGAACGCGGGGGGCCCCCTGCCACAGATACGCAGTATTTT,CASSERGGPPATDTQYF
NA,TRBV5-8,TRBD2,TRBJ2-3,TGTGCCAGCAGCCCGGGACTAGCGGGGCAGTATTTT,CASSPGLAGQYF
few,TRBV6-5,NA,TRBJ1-5,TGTGCCAGCAGTGGACAAAGGGGCAATCAGCCCCAGCATTTT,CASSGQRGNQPQHF
few,TRBV20-1,NA,TRBJ1-3,TGCAGCGGGACTGCTGGAAACACCATATATTTT,CSGTAGNTIYF
few,TRBV27,TRBD2,TRBJ2-7,TGTGCCAGCGCCTGGACTAGCGGAGCCTACGAGCAGTACTTC,CASAWTSGAYEQYF
many,TRBV7-9,NA,TRBJ1-4,TGTGCCAGCAGCTCCGAGGGACGGATAAATGAAAAACTGTTTTTT,CASSSEGRINEKLFF
few,TRBV9,NA,TRBJ2-1,TGTGCCAGCAGCGTAGGCCCGGAGAATGAGCAGTTCTTC,CASSVGPENEQFF
NA,TRBV6-5,NA,TRBJ2-2,TGTGCCAGCAGTACTGCGAAAGTGACCGGGGAGCTGTTTTTT,CASSTAKVTGELFF
NA,TRBV6-1,TRBD1,TRBJ1-1,TGTGCCAGCAGGGGGGACAGACTGAACACTGAAGCTTTCTTT,CASRGDRLNTEAFF
NA,TRBV7-2,NA,TRBJ1-4,TGTGCCAGCAGCTTAGCCCAGGGTAGTGAAAAACTGTTTTTT,CASSLAQGSEKLFF
NA,TRBV28,TRBD2,TRBJ2-6,TGTGCCAGCAGCCCACGGGGGGACTGGGCCAACGTCCTGACTTTC,CASSPRGDWANVLTF
few,TRBV2,NA,TRBJ2-2,TGTGCCAGCAGTGTGCGGGGGGAGCTGTTTTTT,CASSVRGELFF
NA,TRBV28,NA,TRBJ2-7,TGTGCCAGCAGTTTGAAGTACGAGCAGTACTTC,CASSLKYEQYF
NA,TRBV9,TRBD1,TRBJ2-5,TGTGCCAGCAACCCCGGGACAGCGACCAGTGGGACCCAGTACTTC,CASNPGTATSGTQYF
NA,TRBV14,NA,TRBJ2-7,TGTGCCAGCACCCCCCGGTGGGAGAGGTACGAGCAGTACTTC,CASTPRWERYEQYF
few,TRBV5-5,NA,TRBJ1-1,TGTGCCAGCAGCTTGGCCTCGGGGGGGCTGGGCACTGAAGCTTTCTTT,CASSLASGGLGTEAFF
NA,TRBV2,NA,TRBJ2-2,TGTGCCAGCAGTGACATGGGACCCGGGGAGCTGTTTTTT,CASSDMGPGELFF
NA,TRBV5-1,NA,TRBJ1-3,TGCGCCAGCAGCTTGGTGGCAGGGGTCGACTCTGGAAACACCATATATTTT,CASSLVAGVDSGNTIYF
once,TRBV6-6,NA,TRBJ2-1,TGTGCCAGCAGTTATAGCCGGGGGCGGGGCCAGGAGCAGTTCTTC,CASSYSRGRGQEQFF
many,TRBV2,NA,TRBJ2-5,TGTGCCAGCAGTACCCGGGACCGGGGGACCCAGTACTTC,CASSTRDRGTQYF
NA,TRBV18,TRBD1,TRBJ1-2,TGTGCCAGCTCACCAGGACAGGGTTCCAGTGGCTACACCTTC,CASSPGQGSSGYTF
NA,TRBV5-6,TRBD2,TRBJ2-4,TGTGCCAGCAGCCCCCCTAGCGGGACAGACATTCAGTACTTC,CASSPPSGTDIQYF
NA,TRBV4-1,TRBD2,TRBJ2-7,TGCGCCAGCAGCCAAGCGGGAGGGGTGTTCGAGCAGTACTTC,CASSQAGGVFEQYF
few,TRBV2,NA,TRBJ2-3,TGTGCCAGCAGTGAATCAGAGGGAACGCAGTATTTT,CASSESEGTQYF
few,TRBV6-6,NA,TRBJ1-3,TGTGCCAGCAGTTATCGACAGGACCTCTCTGGAAACACCATATATTTT,CASSYRQDLSGNTIYF
NA,TRBV6-6,TRBD1,TRBJ1-1,TGTGCCGGACTCCTATCCGACAGGGGGAGAACTGAAGCTTTCTTT,CAGLLSDRGRTEAFF
NA,TRBV6-5,TRBD2,TRBJ2-5,TGTGCCAGCAGCCTCGGGGAGGGGGAGACCCAGTACTTC,CASSLGEGETQYF
NA,TRBV30,NA,TRBJ2-5,TGTGCCTGGAGTCTCCTAGGAGGGCAAGCGACCCAGTACTTC,CAWSLLGGQATQYF
NA,TRBV19,NA,TRBJ2-4,TGTGCCAGTAGTATAATGGGCATTCAGTACTTC,CASSIMGIQYF
NA,TRBV14,TRBD2,TRBJ2-2,TGTGCCAGCAGCCAAGGTAGCGGGAGCGCCGGGGAGCTGTTTTTT,CASSQGSGSAGELFF
once,TRBV18,NA,TRBJ1-2,TGTGCCAGCTCACCCCAGGCCGTGAGGGCTGTAGATGGCTACACCTTC,CASSPQAVRAVDGYTF
NA,TRBV29-1,NA,TRBJ2-5,TGCAGCGTGCTCCCCGGGGAGACCCAGTACTTC,CSVLPGETQYF
NA,TRBV19,NA,TRBJ1-6,TGTGCCAGTCGAGAGGGGAATTATAATTCACCCCTCCACTTT,CASREGNYNSPLHF
NA,TRBV9,NA,TRBJ1-3,TGTGCCAGCAGCGTAGGCCCAGCAACCTCTGGAAACACCATATATTTT,CASSVGPATSGNTIYF
many,TRBV27,NA,TRBJ2-7,TGTGCCAGCAGTTTAGAGAGGCGACAGGGAGGGAGCGAGCAGTACTTC,CASSLERRQGGSEQYF
NA,TRBV23-1,NA,TRBJ2-7,TGCGCCAGCAGTCAGAACACAGGGAGACGAGACGAGCAGTACTTC,CASSQNTGRRDEQYF
NA,TRBV6-6,NA,TRBJ2-3,TGTGCCAGCTGTAGGGGGGAGGGCACAGATACGCAGTATTTT,CASCRGEGTDTQYF